This is a list of T cell receptor beta chains from one sample in a study of blood T cell repertoires in COVID-19. Clones were sequenced by immunoSEQ multiplex PCR, and TCRdb holds only the in-frame ones, with some missing. The data contain approximately 76,000 clones, roughly 85% of them singletons. The material sequenced was peripheral blood. The receptors derive from a man aged 25 to 40 with acute or convalescent COVID-19. Both conserved end residues are part of each CDR3. The D gene is left open where the match is weak. Some rows have no size entry. The others give once, few or many, or a class for an expanded clone.

size: NA
J: TRBJ2-7
V: TRBV9
D: TRBD1
DNA: TGTGCCAGCAGCGTAATGACAGGGGGCTCCGAGCAGTACTTC
CDR3: CASSVMTGGSEQYF

size: NA
J: TRBJ2-2
V: TRBV11-3
D: NA
DNA: TGTGCCAGCAGCGCCAGACAAACGAACACCGGGGAGCTGTTTTTT
CDR3: CASSARQTNTGELFF

size: NA
J: TRBJ2-1
V: TRBV18
D: NA
DNA: TGTGCCAGCTCACCACCTGTGGTAGGAGCTTTGAATGAGCAGTTCTTC
CDR3: CASSPPVVGALNEQFF

size: many
J: TRBJ2-7
V: TRBV15
D: TRBD2
DNA: TGTGCCACCAGCAGAGCCATACCTGGGGCTAGCGGCTCCTACGAGCAGTACTTC
CDR3: CATSRAIPGASGSYEQYF

size: few
J: TRBJ2-3
V: TRBV7-6
D: TRBD2
DNA: TGTGCCAGCAGCTTTAGACTAGCGGGAGAATCGGATACGCAGTATTTT
CDR3: CASSFRLAGESDTQYF

size: NA
J: TRBJ2-7
V: TRBV19
D: NA
DNA: TGTGCCAGTAGTCCGCGACATCCCTACGAGCAGTACTTC
CDR3: CASSPRHPYEQYF

size: NA
J: TRBJ2-1
V: TRBV3-1/TRBV3-2
D: NA
DNA: TGTGCCAGCAGCCAAGCTACGGGAGTCTCCTACAATGAGCAGTTCTTC
CDR3: CASSQATGVSYNEQFF

size: NA
J: TRBJ1-4
V: TRBV11-3
D: TRBD1
DNA: TGTGCCAGCAGCTTGGGGACAGGCTGTCTAACTAATGAAAAACTGTTTTTT
CDR3: CASSLGTGCLTNEKLFF

size: NA
J: TRBJ2-2
V: TRBV28
D: NA
DNA: TGTGCCAGCAGCCCACTAGCTGGGGAGCTGTTTTTT
CDR3: CASSPLAGELFF

size: NA
J: TRBJ2-1
V: TRBV12-3/TRBV12-4
D: NA
DNA: TGTGCCAGCAGTCCTACAGAGAAGCACGAGCAGTTCTTC
CDR3: CASSPTEKHEQFF

size: NA
J: TRBJ2-7
V: TRBV2
D: TRBD1
DNA: TGTGCCAGCATCCGGGACAGGGGTTACGAGCAGTACTTC
CDR3: CASIRDRGYEQYF

size: once
J: TRBJ1-1
V: TRBV19
D: NA
DNA: TGTGCCAGTAGTACGACAGTGAACACTGAAGCTTTCTTT
CDR3: CASSTTVNTEAFF

size: medium-sized
J: TRBJ1-2
V: TRBV9
D: NA
DNA: TGTGCCAGCAGCCCGGGGGGGCCTAACTATGGCTACACCTTC
CDR3: CASSPGGPNYGYTF

size: NA
J: TRBJ2-5
V: TRBV14
D: NA
DNA: TGTGCCAGCAGCAGGACAGCGATACAAGAGACCCAGTACTTC
CDR3: CASSRTAIQETQYF

size: NA
J: TRBJ1-1
V: TRBV18
D: TRBD1
DNA: TGTGCCAGCTCCAGGGACAGGTTGAACACTGAAGCTTTCTTT
CDR3: CASSRDRLNTEAFF

size: NA
J: TRBJ2-7
V: TRBV28
D: TRBD2
DNA: TGTGCCAGCAGTCCACTCCTCGGACTAGATGGGTACGAGCAGTACTTC
CDR3: CASSPLLGLDGYEQYF

size: NA
J: TRBJ2-5
V: TRBV7-2
D: NA
DNA: TGTGCCAGCAGCTTAGGAAGGTGGGAGAACCCCGGAAAGACCCAGTACTTC
CDR3: CASSLGRWENPGKTQYF

size: NA
J: TRBJ1-6
V: TRBV28
D: NA
DNA: TGTGCCAGCTCAGGTTACCATAATTCACCCCTCCACTTT
CDR3: CASSGYHNSPLHF

size: NA
J: TRBJ2-1
V: TRBV7-3
D: TRBD1
DNA: TGTGCCAGCAGCCTCACAGGGGCTCCGGAGTTCTTC
CDR3: CASSLTGAPEFF

size: few
J: TRBJ1-6
V: TRBV27
D: NA
DNA: TGTGCCAGCAGTTTATCCGGGGTCCCAAAGGGCAATTCACCCCTCCACTTT
CDR3: CASSLSGVPKGNSPLHF

size: once
J: TRBJ2-7
V: TRBV30
D: NA
DNA: TGTGCCTGGGCGACGGGTAGCTCCTACGAGCAGTACTTC
CDR3: CAWATGSSYEQYF

size: NA
J: TRBJ2-3
V: TRBV7-6
D: NA
DNA: TGTGCCAGCAGCTTAGGAAGCGGGCGGTACACAGATACGCAGTATTTT
CDR3: CASSLGSGRYTDTQYF

size: NA
J: TRBJ2-7
V: TRBV7-8
D: TRBD2
DNA: TGTGCCAGCAGCTTAAACCAGGGAGGGCTTGAGCAGTACTTC
CDR3: CASSLNQGGLEQYF

size: NA
J: TRBJ2-7
V: TRBV5-4
D: TRBD2
DNA: TGTGCCAGCAGCTCCGGCGGGAGGGCCTACGAGCAGTACTTC
CDR3: CASSSGGRAYEQYF

size: once
J: TRBJ2-1
V: TRBV9
D: NA
DNA: TGTGCCAGCAGTCCGAGCGGGTCGAGGGGCTACAATGAGCAGTTCTTC
CDR3: CASSPSGSRGYNEQFF

size: NA
J: TRBJ2-5
V: TRBV3-1/TRBV3-2
D: NA
DNA: TGTGCCAGCAGCCAGAGGTCCGTACGGTCTCAAGAGACCCAGTACTTC
CDR3: CASSQRSVRSQETQYF

size: NA
J: TRBJ2-2
V: TRBV7-9
D: TRBD2
DNA: TGTGCCAGCAGCAAGACTAGCGGATCCACCGGGGAGCTGTTTTTT
CDR3: CASSKTSGSTGELFF

size: NA
J: TRBJ2-5
V: TRBV2
D: NA
DNA: TGTGCCAGCAGTGAATCAAGGGAGGAGACCCAGTACTTC
CDR3: CASSESREETQYF

size: NA
J: TRBJ2-2
V: TRBV6-5
D: NA
DNA: TGTGCCAGCAGTTACGACAGGATAACCGGGGAGCTGTTTTTT
CDR3: CASSYDRITGELFF

size: NA
J: TRBJ2-2
V: TRBV6-5
D: NA
DNA: TGTGCCAGCAATTGGCGGGTCGAAACCGGGGAGCTGTTTTTT
CDR3: CASNWRVETGELFF

size: NA
J: TRBJ2-1
V: TRBV6-5
D: TRBD1
DNA: TGTGCCAGCAACAGGGGCCGGAGCTCCTACAATGAGCAGTTCTTC
CDR3: CASNRGRSSYNEQFF

size: NA
J: TRBJ2-7
V: TRBV19
D: TRBD1
DNA: TGTGCCAGTTCCGGGACAGGGGTCGGCGAGCAGTACTTC
CDR3: CASSGTGVGEQYF

size: NA
J: TRBJ2-7
V: TRBV10-3
D: NA
DNA: TGTGCCACCTGTAGCGTGCCCACCTACGAGCAGTACTTC
CDR3: CATCSVPTYEQYF

size: NA
J: TRBJ2-1
V: TRBV29-1
D: TRBD2
DNA: TGCAGCGTTGATGGGACTAGCGATCGTCATAACAATGAGCAGTTCTTC
CDR3: CSVDGTSDRHNNEQFF

size: NA
J: TRBJ1-2
V: TRBV7-3
D: NA
DNA: TGTGCCAGCAGCTTAACCCCTCAGGGTACAAGGTTTAACTATGGCTACACCTTC
CDR3: CASSLTPQGTRFNYGYTF

size: NA
J: TRBJ1-6
V: TRBV12-3/TRBV12-4
D: TRBD1
DNA: TGTGCCAGCTGCGCAGGGGGCAGTTCACCCCTCCACTTT
CDR3: CASCAGGSSPLHF